A single sample is the source of the 13 T cell receptor beta chains below, sequenced in a study of regulatory T cells in long-lasting Graves disease. The TCR beta library used iRepertoire HTBI primers with Arm-PCR amplification of CDR3. TCRdb called the multiplex PCR reads again in MiXCR, with one record for every CDR3 protein. This sample yields roughly 400,000 distinct CDR3 sequences, of which around 20% are seen a single time; less than 25% belongs to the top ten. Time point meaning: persistent/refractory GD, antithyroid drugs over 5 years with positive TRAb. Construction of the TCR library relied on RNA isolated from PBMCs. Specimen: peripheral blood mononuclear cells (PBMCs), collected when the disease was refractory, from a patient treated with antithyroid drugs. These receptors were taken from a female donor with Graves disease.

This clonotype was seen repeatedly, ten times or more. This chain links TRBV29-1 with TRBJ1-1; D gene unclear. The CDR3 has 10 amino acids. Trimming took 1 base from V and 9 from J, leaving 6 bases between them. CDR1 and CDR2 (germline): SQVTM, ANQGSEA. The CDR3 loop reads CSVEGQKAFF. The CDR3 nucleotides read TGCAGCGTTGAAGGGCAGAAAGCTTTCTTT.

To note about this clonotype: This may be a read error, as it is one base from a much larger clone. CDR3 sequence: CAGSSQGIGNQPQHF. CDR3 nucleotides: TGTGCCGGCAGTAGTCAGGGGATCGGCAATCAGCCCCAGCATTTT. The chain couples TRBV27 to TRBJ1-5; D might be TRBD1 (6 bases). The CDR3 extends over 15 amino acids. Germline values: CDR1 MNHEY, CDR2 SMNVEV (reference sequence).

A few counts support this clonotype. This chain uses TRBV19 with TRBJ1-5, with TRBD1 matching over 8 bases. The CDR3 has 15 amino acids. Trimming cost V 3 bases and J 2 bases; bases outside gene matches: 3. In germline, CDR1 is LNHDA, CDR2 SQIVND (reference sequence). CDR3 sequence: CASSMSGGGNQPQHF. CDR3 coding DNA: TGTGCCAGTAGTATGTCAGGGGGCGGCAATCAGCCCCAGCATTTT.

The chain combines TRBV14 with TRBJ2-1, with unresolved D. The CDR3 is 13 residues long. V lost 1 base and J lost 3, with 4 bases in between. CDR1 is SGHDN, CDR2 FVKESK, per germline. CDR3 sequence (DNA): TGTGCCAGCAGCCAAGTAGGCTACAATGAGCAGTTCTTC. Its protein is CASSQVGYNEQFF.

This clonotype came up a few times. The J gene is TRBJ1-1, the V gene TRBV29-1; no reliable D call. The CDR3 length is 12 residues. Trimming took off 0 bases at V and 10 bases at J, with 12 bases between the two ends. Germline lookup yields CDR1 SQVTM and CDR2 ANQGSEA. The CDR3 loop is CSVEDPGSAAFF. The CDR3 DNA sequence: TGCAGCGTTGAAGATCCCGGTTCAGCAGCTTTCTTT. Together with reference TRBV29-1 and TRBJ1-1, the CDR3 gives the full variable domain: SAVISQKPSRDICQRGTSLTIQCQVDSQVTMMFWYRQQPGQSLTLIATANQGSEATYESGFVIDKFPISRPNLTFSTLTVSNMSPEDSSIYLCSVEDPGSAAFFGQGTRLTVV.

With regard to this clonotype: Germline is not matched at one junction end, which may reflect a read error. The J gene is TRBJ1-1, the V gene TRBV19; 7 bases map to TRBD1. The CDR3 runs to 13 residues. CDR1 and CDR2 (germline): LNHDA, SQIVND (reference sequence). The CDR3 DNA follows: TGTGCCAGTACCATGACAGGGAGGGTCGGTTTCACTTTT. Protein: CASTMTGRVGFTF.

This clonotype was recorded many times. The rearrangement uses TRBV6-5 and TRBJ1-2, with no clear D. Trimming removed 2 bases from V and 4 bases from J, with 14 bases in between. CDR1 MNHEY and CDR2 SVGAGI come from the germline V gene. This CDR3 has 15 residues. Here the CDR3 reads CASSYGPDGPYGYTF. In DNA, the CDR3 is TGTGCCAGCAGTTACGGCCCCGACGGACCCTATGGCTACACCTTC.

This clonotype was seen only a few times. The chain links TRBV19 to TRBJ2-7; a possible D gene is TRBD1 (6 bases). The length of the CDR3 is 17 residues. V was trimmed by 3 bases and J by 2 bases, leaving 20 bases between them. Per the germline V gene, CDR1 is LNHDA and CDR2 is SQIVND (reference sequence). The CDR3 sequence is CASSMILRQGTTYEQYF. CDR3 sequence (DNA): TGTGCCAGTAGTATGATCTTAAGGCAGGGGACCACCTACGAGCAGTACTTC. The whole variable domain, remainder taken from reference TRBV19 and TRBJ2-7, is DGGITQSPKYLFRKEGQNVTLSCEQNLNHDAMYWYRQDPGQGLRLIYYSQIVNDFQKGDIAEGYSVSREKKESFPLTVTSAQKNPTAFYLCASSMILRQGTTYEQYFGPGTRLTVT.

The chain combines TRBV11-2 with TRBJ1-1; tentative D call: TRBD1 (5 bases). The CDR3 is 14 amino acids. Trimming shortened V by 0 bases and J by 6 bases, and 11 bases separated the two germline ends. CDR1 is SGHAT and CDR2 is FQNNGV in the germline V gene. The CDR3 here is CASSLDRVGSEAFF. CDR3 in DNA: TGTGCCAGCAGCTTAGACAGGGTTGGCTCTGAAGCTTTCTTT.

The genes are TRBV20-1 and TRBJ2-1; D remains unclear. Looked up from germline, CDR1 is DFQATT and CDR2 is SNEGSKA (reference sequence). V lost 5 bases and J lost 5, with 13 bases in between. The CDR3 runs 13 residues. The CDR3 DNA reads TGCAGTGCTGTGGCTCACACCAACAATGAGCAGTTCTTC. The encoded protein is CSAVAHTNNEQFF.

CDR3 in DNA: TGTGCCAGCAATATGAACAGGGAGCAAGAGACCCAGTACTTC. It is translated as CASNMNREQETQYF. The V and J genes are TRBV5-8 and TRBJ2-5; perhaps TRBD1 as D (6 bases). V dropped 6 bases and J dropped 2 bases, with 14 bases sitting between them. Germline V CDR1 and CDR2: SGHTS, YDEGEE. CDR3 size: 14 residues.

This clonotype appeared a few times. This rearrangement joins TRBV4-3 to TRBJ1-1; 7 nucleotides agree with TRBD1. CDR1 is LGHNA and CDR2 is YSLEER in the germline V gene. This CDR3 is 17 amino acids long. J lost 1 base, V lost 0 bases, and 8 bases had no gene match. The CDR3 coding sequence is TGCGCCAGCAGCCAAGATTTTCCCGGGACAGCGAACACTGAAGCTTTCTTT. The encoded protein is CASSQDFPGTANTEAFF.

Remarks on this clonotype: Sequence at one end of the junction differs from germline and may be a read error. This chain connects TRBV11-2 to TRBJ2-3, with 9 bases identical to TRBD1. Germline-derived CDR1 and CDR2 are SGHAT and FQNNGV. The CDR3 contains 14 residues. The CDR3 DNA reads TGTGCCGGCAGCCCGGACAGGGGTGCAGATACGCAGTATTTT. This gives the protein CAGSPDRGADTQYF.